The 2 T cell receptor beta chains reported below all come from one sample, sequenced in a study of T-cell reconstitution after alpha-beta-depleted transplantation in children. The TCRbeta library was prepared with unique molecular identifiers. TCRdb called the PCR reads again in MiXCR, with one record for every CDR3 protein. The repertoire holds 150,000 to 250,000 distinct CDR3 sequences, with roughly 15% as singletons. The sample was PBMCs from the stem cell graft donor, taken from the stem cell graft. The receptors were gathered from a human donor who donated a stem cell graft to a child with acute lymphoblastic leukemia.

The V gene is TRBV20-1, the J gene TRBJ2-7; the D gene could be TRBD1 or TRBD2 (5 bases each). In germline, CDR1 is DFQATT, CDR2 SNEGSKA (reference sequence). The germline V and J ends were trimmed by 6 bases and 0 bases, with 18 bases remaining between them. The CDR3 covers 15 residues. For the CDR3, the DNA is TGCAGTGCGTCCCGCGGGCAGGGAAGCTCCTACGAGCAGTACTTC. Amino acid sequence: CSASRGQGSSYEQYF.

This clonotype was observed a few times. This chain uses TRBV5-4 with TRBJ2-7; 7 bases are a match to TRBD2. The CDR3 contains 15 residues. CDR1 SGHNT and CDR2 YYREEE come from the germline V gene (reference sequence). The J segment lost 2 bases and the V segment lost 0 bases, leaving 5 bases of the junction unmatched. CDR3 DNA sequence: TGTGCCAGCAGCTTGGAGCGGGGAACCACCTACGAGCAGTACTTC. It codes for CASSLERGTTYEQYF.